This is a list of T cell receptor beta chains from one sample in a study of T cells after yellow fever vaccination. One entry per CDR3 protein, called by TCRdb with MiXCR from the 5' RACE reads. This table holds tens of thousands of distinct CDR3 sequences, 7.5% to 8% found once. The specimen was CD8+ T cells sorted from PBMCs, collected on the day of the yellow fever booster vaccination. The receptors originated from a man aged 25 to 45 who received the YFV17D yellow fever vaccine. Both conserved end residues are part of each CDR3. Fields, in order: V gene, D gene, clone size, J gene, CDR3 protein, CDR3 DNA. D genes are given only for firm matches. Clone size is given for some rows only: seen once, a few or many times, or a class if the clone is expanded.

TRBV11-2	-	-	TRBJ2-7	CASSPEVGAPTYEQYF	TGTGCCAGCAGCCCGGAGGTGGGGGCGCCTACCTACGAGCAGTACTTC
TRBV7-6	TRBD2	-	TRBJ2-3	CASSLEPGGDWGDTQYF	TGTGCCAGCAGCTTAGAGCCGGGAGGGGACTGGGGAGATACGCAGTATTTT
TRBV27	-	medium-sized	TRBJ2-2	CASSFKASGELFF	TGTGCCAGCAGTTTTAAGGCTTCCGGGGAGCTGTTTTTT
TRBV15	-	few	TRBJ2-7	CATSAETYEQYF	TGTGCCACCAGCGCCGAAACCTACGAGCAGTACTTC
TRBV27	TRBD1	-	TRBJ2-7	CASSLTRTGIEQYF	TGTGCCAGCAGTTTAACTCGGACAGGTATTGAGCAGTACTTC
TRBV9	-	few	TRBJ2-5	CASSVFSRAETQYF	TGTGCCAGCAGCGTTTTCAGCAGAGCAGAGACCCAGTACTTC
TRBV7-6	-	few	TRBJ2-5	CASRISGAETQYF	TGTGCCAGCAGAATCTCAGGTGCGGAGACCCAGTACTTC
TRBV6-5	-	many	TRBJ1-2	CASSYYRNYGYTF	TGTGCCAGCAGTTACTATCGGAACTATGGCTACACCTTC
TRBV9	-	-	TRBJ1-4	CASSVGRIGGEKLFF	TGTGCCAGCAGCGTCGGACGGATCGGAGGTGAAAAACTGTTTTTT
TRBV6-1	TRBD2	few	TRBJ2-3	CASSLAGSTDTQYF	TGTGCCAGCAGTCTAGCGGGGAGCACAGATACGCAGTATTTT